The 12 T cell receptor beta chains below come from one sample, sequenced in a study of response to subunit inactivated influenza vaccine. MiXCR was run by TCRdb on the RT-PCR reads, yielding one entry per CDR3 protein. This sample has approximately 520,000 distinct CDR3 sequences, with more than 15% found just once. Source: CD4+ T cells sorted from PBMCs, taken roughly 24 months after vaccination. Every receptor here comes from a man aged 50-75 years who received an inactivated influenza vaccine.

DNA of the CDR3: TGCGCCAGCAGCTTGGACAGGGGCAGGGGAAACACCATATATTTT. This gives the protein CASSLDRGRGNTIYF. The chain employs TRBV5-1 and TRBJ1-3; TRBD1 matches 7 bases. J gave up 4 bases and V 0 bases, and 4 bases lay outside the gene matches. Germline assignment: CDR1 SGHRS and CDR2 YFSETQ. This CDR3 spans 15 amino acids.

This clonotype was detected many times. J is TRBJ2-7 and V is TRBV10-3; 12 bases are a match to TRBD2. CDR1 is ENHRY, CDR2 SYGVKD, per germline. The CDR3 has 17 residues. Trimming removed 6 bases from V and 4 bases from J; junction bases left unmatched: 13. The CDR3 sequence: CAISEPSGRAPSYEQYF. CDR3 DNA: TGTGCCATCAGCGAACCTAGCGGGAGGGCCCCCTCATACGAGCAGTACTTC.

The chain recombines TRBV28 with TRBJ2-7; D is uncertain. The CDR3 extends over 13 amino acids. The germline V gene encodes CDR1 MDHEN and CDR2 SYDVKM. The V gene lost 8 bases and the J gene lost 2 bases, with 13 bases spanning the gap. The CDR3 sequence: CASHLPGTYEQYF. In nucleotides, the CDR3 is TGTGCCAGCCATTTACCAGGAACCTACGAGCAGTACTTC.

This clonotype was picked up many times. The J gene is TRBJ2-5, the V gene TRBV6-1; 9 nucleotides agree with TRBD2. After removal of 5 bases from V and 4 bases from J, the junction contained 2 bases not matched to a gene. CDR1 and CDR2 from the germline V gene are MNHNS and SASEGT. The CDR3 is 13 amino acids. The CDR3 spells CASSSGRRETQYF. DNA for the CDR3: TGTGCCAGCAGTAGCGGGAGGAGAGAGACCCAGTACTTC.

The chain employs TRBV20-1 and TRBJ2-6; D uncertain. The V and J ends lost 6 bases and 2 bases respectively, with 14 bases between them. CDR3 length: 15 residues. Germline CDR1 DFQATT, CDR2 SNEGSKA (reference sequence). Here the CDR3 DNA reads TGCAGTGCCCGGCGGATGGGTACTGGGGCCAACGTCCTGACTTTC. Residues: CSARRMGTGANVLTF.

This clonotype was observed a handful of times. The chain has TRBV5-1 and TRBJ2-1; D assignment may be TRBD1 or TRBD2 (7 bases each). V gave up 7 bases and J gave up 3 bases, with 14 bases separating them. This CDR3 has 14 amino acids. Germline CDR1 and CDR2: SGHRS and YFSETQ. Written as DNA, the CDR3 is TGCGCCAGCGGCAGGGGGGGGGACTACAATGAGCAGTTCTTC. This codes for CASGRGGDYNEQFF.

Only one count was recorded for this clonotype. The CDR3 reads CSANSEGAYEQYF. In DNA form, the CDR3 reads TGCAGTGCTAATTCGGAGGGCGCCTACGAGCAGTACTTC. The V gene is TRBV20-1, the J gene TRBJ2-7, with D tentatively TRBD2 (6 bases). Germline V lookup: CDR1 DFQATT, CDR2 SNEGSKA (reference sequence). V gave up 4 bases and J gave up 2 bases, with 12 bases separating them. The CDR3 has 13 amino acids.

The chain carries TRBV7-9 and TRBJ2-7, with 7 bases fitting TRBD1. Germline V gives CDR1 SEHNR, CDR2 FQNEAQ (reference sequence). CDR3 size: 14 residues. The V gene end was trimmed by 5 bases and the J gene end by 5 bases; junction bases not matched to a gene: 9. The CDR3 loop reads CASSITGERHEQYF. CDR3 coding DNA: TGTGCCAGCAGCATTACAGGGGAAAGGCACGAGCAGTACTTC. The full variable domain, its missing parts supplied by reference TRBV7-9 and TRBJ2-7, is DTGVSQNPRHKITKRGQNVTFRCDPISEHNRLYWYRQTLGQGPEFLTYFQNEAQLEKSRLLSDRFSAERPKGSFSTLEIQRTEQGDSAMYLCASSITGERHEQYFGPGTRLTVT.

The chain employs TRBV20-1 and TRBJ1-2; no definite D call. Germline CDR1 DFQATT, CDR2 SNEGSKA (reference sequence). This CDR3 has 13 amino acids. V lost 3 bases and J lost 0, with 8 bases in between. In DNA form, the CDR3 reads TGCAGTGCTAGGGAGACACCTAACTATGGCTACACCTTC. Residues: CSARETPNYGYTF.

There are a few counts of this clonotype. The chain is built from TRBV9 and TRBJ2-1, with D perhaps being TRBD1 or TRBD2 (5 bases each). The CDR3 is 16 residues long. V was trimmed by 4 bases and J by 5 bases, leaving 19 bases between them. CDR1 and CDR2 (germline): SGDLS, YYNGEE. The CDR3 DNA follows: TGTGCCAGCAGCTCTCGGGGCCCCCGGGAAGACAATGAGCAGTTCTTC. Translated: CASSSRGPREDNEQFF. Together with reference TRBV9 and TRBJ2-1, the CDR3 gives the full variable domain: DSGVTQTPKHLITATGQRVTLRCSPRSGDLSVYWYQQSLDQGLQFLIQYYNGEERAKGNILERFSAQQFPDLHSELNLSSLELGDSALYFCASSSRGPREDNEQFFGPGTRLTVL.

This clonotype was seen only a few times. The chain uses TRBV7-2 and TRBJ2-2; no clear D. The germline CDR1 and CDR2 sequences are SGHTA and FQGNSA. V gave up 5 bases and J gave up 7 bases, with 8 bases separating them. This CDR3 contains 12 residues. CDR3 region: CASSPVGGELFF. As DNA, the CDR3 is TGTGCCAGCAGCCCGGTAGGCGGGGAGCTGTTTTTT.

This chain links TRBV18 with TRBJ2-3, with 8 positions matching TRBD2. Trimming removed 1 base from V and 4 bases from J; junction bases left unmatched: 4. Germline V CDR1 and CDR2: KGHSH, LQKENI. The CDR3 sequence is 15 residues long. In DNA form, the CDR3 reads TGTGCCAGCTCACCACTGAGCGGGAGCCCAGATACGCAGTATTTT. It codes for CASSPLSGSPDTQYF.